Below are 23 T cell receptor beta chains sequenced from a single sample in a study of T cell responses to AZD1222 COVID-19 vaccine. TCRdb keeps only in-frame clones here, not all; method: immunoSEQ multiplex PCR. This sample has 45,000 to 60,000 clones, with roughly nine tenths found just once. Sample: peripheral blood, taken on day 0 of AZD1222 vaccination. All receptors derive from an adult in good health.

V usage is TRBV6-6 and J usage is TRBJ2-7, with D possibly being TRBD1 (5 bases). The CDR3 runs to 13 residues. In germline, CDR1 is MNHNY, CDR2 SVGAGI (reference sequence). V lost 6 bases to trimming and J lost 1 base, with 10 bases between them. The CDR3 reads CASRPDRSYEQYF. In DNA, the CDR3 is TGTGCCAGCAGACCCGACAGATCCTACGAGCAGTACTTC.

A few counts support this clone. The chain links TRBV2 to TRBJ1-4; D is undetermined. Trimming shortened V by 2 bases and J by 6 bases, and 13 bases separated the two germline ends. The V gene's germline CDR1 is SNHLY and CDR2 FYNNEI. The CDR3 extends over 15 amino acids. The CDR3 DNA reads TGTGCCAGCAGTGAATACTCGGAATCCTATGAAAAACTGTTTTTT. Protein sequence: CASSEYSESYEKLFF.

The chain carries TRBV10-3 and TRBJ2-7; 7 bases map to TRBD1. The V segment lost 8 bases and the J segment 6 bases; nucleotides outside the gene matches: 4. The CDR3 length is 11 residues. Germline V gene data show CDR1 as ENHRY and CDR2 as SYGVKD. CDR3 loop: CAIGTGAEQYF. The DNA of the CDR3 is TGTGCCATCGGAACAGGGGCCGAGCAGTACTTC.

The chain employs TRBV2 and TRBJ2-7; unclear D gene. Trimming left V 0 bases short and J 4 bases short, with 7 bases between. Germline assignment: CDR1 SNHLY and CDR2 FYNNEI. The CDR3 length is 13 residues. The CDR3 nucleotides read TGTGCCAGCAGTGAAGCGCGACGGTACGAGCAGTACTTC. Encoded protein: CASSEARRYEQYF.

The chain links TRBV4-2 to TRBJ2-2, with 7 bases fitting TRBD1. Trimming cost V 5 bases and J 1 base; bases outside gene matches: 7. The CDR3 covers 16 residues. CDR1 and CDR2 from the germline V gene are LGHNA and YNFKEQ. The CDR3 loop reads CASSLRTGENTGELFF. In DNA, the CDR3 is TGTGCCAGCAGCTTACGGACAGGCGAGAACACCGGGGAGCTGTTTTTT.

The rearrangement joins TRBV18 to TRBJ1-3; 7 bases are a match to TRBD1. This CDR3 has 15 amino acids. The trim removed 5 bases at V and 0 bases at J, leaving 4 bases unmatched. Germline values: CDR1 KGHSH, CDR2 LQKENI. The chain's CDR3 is CASSAGQYSGNTIYF. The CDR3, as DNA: TGTGCCAGCTCAGCGGGACAGTACTCTGGAAACACCATATATTTT. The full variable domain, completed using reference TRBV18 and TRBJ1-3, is NAGVMQNPRHLVRRRGQEARLRCSPMKGHSHVYWYRQLPEEGLKFMVYLQKENIIDESGMPKERFSAEFPKEGPSILRIQQVVRGDSAAYFCASSAGQYSGNTIYFGEGSWLTVV.

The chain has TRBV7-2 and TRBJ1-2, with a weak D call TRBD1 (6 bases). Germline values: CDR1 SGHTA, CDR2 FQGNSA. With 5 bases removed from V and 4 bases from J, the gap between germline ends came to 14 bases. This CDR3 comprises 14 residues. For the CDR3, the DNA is TGTGCCAGCAGCGGACGGACAGAGAGCTATGGCTACACCTTC. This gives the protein CASSGRTESYGYTF.

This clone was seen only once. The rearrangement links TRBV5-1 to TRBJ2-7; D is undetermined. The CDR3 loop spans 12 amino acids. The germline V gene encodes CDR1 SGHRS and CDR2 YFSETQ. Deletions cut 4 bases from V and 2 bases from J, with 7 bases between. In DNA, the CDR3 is TGCGCCAGCAGCCCCGACACCTACGAGCAGTACTTC. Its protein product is CASSPDTYEQYF.

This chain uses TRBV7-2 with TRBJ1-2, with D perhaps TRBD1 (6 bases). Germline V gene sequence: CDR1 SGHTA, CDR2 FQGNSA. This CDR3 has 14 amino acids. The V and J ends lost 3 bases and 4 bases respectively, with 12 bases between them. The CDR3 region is CASSLGGLLYGYTF. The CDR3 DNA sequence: TGTGCCAGCAGCTTGGGGGGCTTGCTCTATGGCTACACCTTC. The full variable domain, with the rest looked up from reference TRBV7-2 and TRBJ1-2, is GAGVSQSPSNKVTEKGKDVELRCDPISGHTALYWYRQSLGQGLEFLIYFQGNSAPDKSGLPSDRFSAERTGGSVSTLTIQRTQQEDSAVYLCASSLGGLLYGYTFGSGTRLTVV.

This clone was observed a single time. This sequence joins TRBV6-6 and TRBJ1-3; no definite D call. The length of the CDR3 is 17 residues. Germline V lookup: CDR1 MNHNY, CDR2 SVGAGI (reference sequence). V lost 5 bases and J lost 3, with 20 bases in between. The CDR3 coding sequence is TGTGCCAGCAGTCCGAATGACGGACGGATCAATGGAAACACCATATATTTT. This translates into CASSPNDGRINGNTIYF.

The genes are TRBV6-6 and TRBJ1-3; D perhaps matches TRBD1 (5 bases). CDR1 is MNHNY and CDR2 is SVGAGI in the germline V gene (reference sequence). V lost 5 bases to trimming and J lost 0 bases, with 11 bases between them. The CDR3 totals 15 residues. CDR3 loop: CASSPRAYSGNTIYF. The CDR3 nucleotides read TGTGCCAGCAGTCCCAGGGCCTACTCTGGAAACACCATATATTTT.

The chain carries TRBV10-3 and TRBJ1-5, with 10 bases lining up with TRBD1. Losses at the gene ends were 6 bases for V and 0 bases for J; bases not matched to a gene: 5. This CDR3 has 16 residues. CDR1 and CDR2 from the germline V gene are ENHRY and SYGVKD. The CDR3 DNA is TGTGCCATCAGGGGGGACAGGGGAAATAGCAATCAGCCCCAGCATTTT. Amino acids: CAIRGDRGNSNQPQHF.

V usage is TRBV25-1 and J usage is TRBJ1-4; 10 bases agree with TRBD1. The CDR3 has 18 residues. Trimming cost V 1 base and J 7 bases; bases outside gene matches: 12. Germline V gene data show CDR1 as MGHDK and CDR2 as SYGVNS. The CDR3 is CASSESTGQGRGSEKLFF. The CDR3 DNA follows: TGTGCCAGCAGTGAATCTACGGGACAGGGGCGGGGTAGTGAAAAACTGTTTTTT.

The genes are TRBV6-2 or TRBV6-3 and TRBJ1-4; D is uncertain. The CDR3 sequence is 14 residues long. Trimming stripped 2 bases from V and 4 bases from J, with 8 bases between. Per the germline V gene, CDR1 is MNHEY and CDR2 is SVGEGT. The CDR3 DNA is TGTGCCAGCAGTTACGGACGGATTAATGAAAAACTGTTTTTT. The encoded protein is CASSYGRINEKLFF.

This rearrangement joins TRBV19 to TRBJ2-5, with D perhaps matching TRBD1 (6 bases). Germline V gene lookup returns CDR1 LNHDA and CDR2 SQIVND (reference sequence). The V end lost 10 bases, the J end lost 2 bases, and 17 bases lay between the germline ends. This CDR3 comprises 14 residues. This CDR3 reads CAIAPGVNQETQYF. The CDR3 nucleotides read TGTGCCATCGCCCCAGGGGTAAATCAAGAGACCCAGTACTTC.

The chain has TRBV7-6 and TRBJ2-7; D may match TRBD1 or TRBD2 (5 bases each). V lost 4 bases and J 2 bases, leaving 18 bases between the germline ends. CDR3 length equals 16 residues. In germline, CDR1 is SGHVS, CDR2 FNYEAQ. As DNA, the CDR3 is TGTGCCAGCAGCTCCCGCTCCGGGACGTACACCTACGAGCAGTACTTC. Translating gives CASSSRSGTYTYEQYF.

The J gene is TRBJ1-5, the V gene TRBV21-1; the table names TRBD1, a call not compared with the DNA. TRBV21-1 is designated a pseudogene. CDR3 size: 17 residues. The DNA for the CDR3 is TGTGCCAGCAGCAAGGACAGGCCGACAAATAGCAATCAGCCCCAGCATTTT. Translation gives CASSKDRPTNSNQPQHF.

In DNA form, the CDR3 reads TGTGCCAGCAGCCTTGGGTCTAAAGCTTTCTTT. Translated, it gives CASSLGSKAFF. The V and J genes are TRBV12-3 or TRBV12-4 and TRBJ1-1; D gene uncertain. The CDR3 contains 11 residues. With 6 bases removed from V and 9 bases from J, the gap between germline ends came to 11 bases.

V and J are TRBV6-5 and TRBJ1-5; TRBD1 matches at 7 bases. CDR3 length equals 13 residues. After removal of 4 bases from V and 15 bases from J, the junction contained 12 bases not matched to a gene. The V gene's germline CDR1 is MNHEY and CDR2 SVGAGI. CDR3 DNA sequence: TGTGCCAGCAGTTCCGGACAGGACCTCAACCGGCATTTT. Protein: CASSSGQDLNRHF.

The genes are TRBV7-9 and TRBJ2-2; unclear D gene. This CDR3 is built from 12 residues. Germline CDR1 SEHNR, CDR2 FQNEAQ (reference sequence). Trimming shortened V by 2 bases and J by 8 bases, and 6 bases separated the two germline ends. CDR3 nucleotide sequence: TGTGCCAGCAGCTTATCGGCAGGGGAGCTGTTTTTT. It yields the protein CASSLSAGELFF.

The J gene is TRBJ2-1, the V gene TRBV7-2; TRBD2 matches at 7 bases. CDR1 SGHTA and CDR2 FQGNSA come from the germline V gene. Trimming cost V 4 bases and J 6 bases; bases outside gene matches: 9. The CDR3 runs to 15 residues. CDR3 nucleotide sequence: TGTGCCAGCAGCTCTTCTGGTAGGGAGGGCAATGAGCAGTTCTTC. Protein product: CASSSSGREGNEQFF.

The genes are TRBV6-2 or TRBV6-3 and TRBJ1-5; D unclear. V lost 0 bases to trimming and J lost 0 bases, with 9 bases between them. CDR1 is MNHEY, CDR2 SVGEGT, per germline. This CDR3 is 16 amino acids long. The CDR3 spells CASSYSGGHSNQPQHF. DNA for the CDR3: TGTGCCAGCAGTTACTCAGGCGGCCATAGCAATCAGCCCCAGCATTTT.

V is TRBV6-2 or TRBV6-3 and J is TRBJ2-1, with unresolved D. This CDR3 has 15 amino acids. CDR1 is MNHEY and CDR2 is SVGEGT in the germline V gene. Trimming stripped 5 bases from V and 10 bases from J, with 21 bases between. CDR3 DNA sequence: TGTGCCAGCAGTGCCCAGGTGTTCCTAGACGGGGAGCAGTTCTTC. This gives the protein CASSAQVFLDGEQFF.